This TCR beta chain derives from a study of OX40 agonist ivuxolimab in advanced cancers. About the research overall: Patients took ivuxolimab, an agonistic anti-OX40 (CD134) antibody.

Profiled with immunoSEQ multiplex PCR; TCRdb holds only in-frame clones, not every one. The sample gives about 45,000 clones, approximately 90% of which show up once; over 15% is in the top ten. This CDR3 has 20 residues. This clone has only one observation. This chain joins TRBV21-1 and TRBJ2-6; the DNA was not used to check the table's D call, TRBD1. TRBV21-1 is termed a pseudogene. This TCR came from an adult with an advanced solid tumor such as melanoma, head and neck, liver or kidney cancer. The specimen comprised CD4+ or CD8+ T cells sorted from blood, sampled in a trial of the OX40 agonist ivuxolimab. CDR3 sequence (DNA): TGTGCCAGCAGCAAAGGACTGGGACAGGGGGCACTCTCTGGGGCCAACGTCCTGACTTTC. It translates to CASSKGLGQGALSGANVLTF.